These T cell receptor beta chains were read from a single sample in a study of identical twins. Each CDR3 protein gets one entry after TCRdb re-called the 5' RACE reads with MiXCR. This repertoire shows about 200,000 distinct CDR3 sequences, about 10% found once; its top ten account for approximately 11%. The material sequenced was memory T cells sorted from blood. The receptors originated from a man aged 45-60 years in good health. The CDR3 runs from the conserved cysteine through the conserved F or W. The D gene is left open where the match is weak. The size of a clone is reported for some rows only, either as once, few or many, or as a class for expanded clones.

TRBJ2-5 . TRBV5-6 many TGTGCCAGCAGCTTGACCTCGGGTAGCGGAGAGACCCAGTACTTC CASSLTSGSGETQYF
TRBJ1-2 TRBD1 TRBV20-1 few TGCAGTGCTAGAGATCGTCAGGGGGTTGGGGGCTACACCTTC CSARDRQGVGGYTF
TRBJ2-1 TRBD2 TRBV20-1 few TGCAGTGCTAGAGATTGGCGGGGGGGCCGACGGTTCTTC CSARDWRGGRRFF
TRBJ2-2 . TRBV3-1 many TGTGCCAGCAGCCGCTATTGGCCCGGGGAGCTGTTTTTT CASSRYWPGELFF
TRBJ2-1 . TRBV12-3/TRBV12-4 many TGTGCCAGCAGTTCTGGATGGGACACTCCCTACAATGAGCAGTTCTTC CASSSGWDTPYNEQFF
TRBJ1-1 TRBD1 TRBV10-3 many TGTGCCATCAGTGAGGGCAGGGGGCGCCGGAACACTGAAGCTTTCTTT CAISEGRGRRNTEAFF
TRBJ1-4 . TRBV20-1 many TGCAGTGCTAGCCCTGGTGCGGGGGCCCAAAATGAAAAACTGTTTTTT CSASPGAGAQNEKLFF
TRBJ1-6 TRBD1 TRBV28 . TGTGCCAGCAGTTCGGACAGGGTATATTCACCCCTCCACTTT CASSSDRVYSPLHF
TRBJ2-1 TRBD2 TRBV20-1 few TGCAGTGCTCCATCCGGTCTAGCGGGGCCTACTTCCTACAATGAGCAGTTCTTC CSAPSGLAGPTSYNEQFF
TRBJ2-5 . TRBV7-2 . TGTGCCAGCAGCTTAGCCAGACGGGGGCGGGAGACCCAGTACTTC CASSLARRGRETQYF
TRBJ2-5 TRBD2 TRBV12-3/TRBV12-4 many TGTGCCAGCAGTCACCCCGGGACTAGCGGGGCTGAGACCCAGTACTTC CASSHPGTSGAETQYF
TRBJ2-5 . TRBV30 . TGTGCCTGGAGTGTACTGGACGTCCAAGAGACCCAGTACTTC CAWSVLDVQETQYF
TRBJ2-1 TRBD2 TRBV10-3 few TGTGCCTCCGGGGGGGACGCCTACAATGAGCAGTTCTTC CASGGDAYNEQFF
TRBJ2-5 TRBD2 TRBV4-2 many TGTGCCAGCAGCCCGAGACTAGCGGGGAGAGAGACCCAGTACTTC CASSPRLAGRETQYF
TRBJ1-5 . TRBV3-1 . TGTGCCAGCAGCCAAACCGATCAGCCCCAGCATTTT CASSQTDQPQHF
TRBJ2-3 TRBD1 TRBV7-2 many TGTGCCAGCAGCTCCCGACAGGGTGCGTCCACAGATACGCAGTATTTT CASSSRQGASTDTQYF
TRBJ2-7 TRBD1 TRBV4-3 few TGCGCCAGCAGCCCTGGACAGGGACCACCCTACGAGCAGTACTTC CASSPGQGPPYEQYF
TRBJ1-1 . TRBV6-2/TRBV6-3 few TGTGCCAGCAGTTTGAAGATCAGGGGTATGAACACTGAAGCTTTCTTT CASSLKIRGMNTEAFF
TRBJ2-3 . TRBV11-2 many TGTGCCAGCAGCTACACCCTCGGGGGGCTCACAGATACGCAGTATTTT CASSYTLGGLTDTQYF
TRBJ2-5 . TRBV5-1 many TGCGCCAGCAGCTTCACAGCACCGGAGACCCAGTACTTC CASSFTAPETQYF
TRBJ2-1 . TRBV4-2 many TGTGCCAGCAGCCACGCTTTATTAAAAGTCGCTGAGCAGTTCTTC CASSHALLKVAEQFF
TRBJ2-1 . TRBV7-2 . TGTGCCAGCAGCTTAGTAGGGACCTACAATGAGCAGTTCTTC CASSLVGTYNEQFF
TRBJ2-1 . TRBV3-1 . TGTGCCAGCAGCCGCGGGGAGAACTACAATGAGCAGTTCTTC CASSRGENYNEQFF
TRBJ2-5 . TRBV7-2 many TGTGCCAGCAGCTGGGGGGGGGCAGGGGCAGAGACCCAGTACTTC CASSWGGAGAETQYF
TRBJ2-3 . TRBV6-6 medium-sized TGTGCCAGCAGTCACGAGAATGGGGGCACGCAGTATTTT CASSHENGGTQYF
TRBJ2-3 TRBD1 TRBV4-1 many TGCGCCAGCAGCCAAGCGGGACAGGGGACAGATACGCAGTATTTT CASSQAGQGTDTQYF